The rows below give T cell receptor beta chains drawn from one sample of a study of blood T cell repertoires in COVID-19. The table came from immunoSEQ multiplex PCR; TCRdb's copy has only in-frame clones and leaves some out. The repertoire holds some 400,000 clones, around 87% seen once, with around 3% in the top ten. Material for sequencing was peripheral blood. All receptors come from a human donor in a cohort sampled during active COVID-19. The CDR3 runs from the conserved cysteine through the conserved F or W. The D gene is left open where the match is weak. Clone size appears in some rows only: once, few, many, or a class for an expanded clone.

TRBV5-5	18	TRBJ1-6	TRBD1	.	CASSKPPGDSSYNSPLHF	TGTGCCAGCAGCAAACCCCCTGGGGACAGCTCCTATAATTCACCCCTCCACTTT
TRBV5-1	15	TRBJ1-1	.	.	CASSLGVGARTEAFF	TGCGCCAGCAGCTTGGGCGTGGGGGCACGCACTGAAGCTTTCTTT
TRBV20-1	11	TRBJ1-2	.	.	CSARIASGYTF	TGCAGTGCTAGAATCGCAAGCGGCTACACCTTC
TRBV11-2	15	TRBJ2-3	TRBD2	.	CASSLDGGDTDTQYF	TGTGCCAGCAGCTTAGACGGGGGGGATACAGATACGCAGTATTTT
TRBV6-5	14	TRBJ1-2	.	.	CASSQGNSNYGYTF	TGTGCCAGCAGCCAGGGGAACTCGAACTATGGCTACACCTTC
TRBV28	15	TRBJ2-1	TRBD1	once	CASSLDTGGRDEQFF	TGTGCCAGCAGTTTAGATACAGGGGGCAGGGATGAGCAGTTCTTC
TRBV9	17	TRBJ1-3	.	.	CASSVGDQGLSGNTIYF	TGTGCCAGCAGCGTAGGTGACCAGGGTCTCTCTGGAAACACCATATATTTT
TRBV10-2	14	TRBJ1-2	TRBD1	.	CASTGQGTNYGYTF	TGCGCCAGCACGGGACAGGGGACTAACTATGGCTACACCTTC
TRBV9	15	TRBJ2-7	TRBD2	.	CASSVVAGDSSEQYF	TGTGCCAGCAGCGTAGTAGCGGGGGACTCCTCCGAGCAGTACTTC
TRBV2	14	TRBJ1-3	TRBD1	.	CASRDRDRLNTIYF	TGTGCCAGCAGGGACCGGGACAGGTTAAACACCATATATTTT
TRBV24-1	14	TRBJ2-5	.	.	CATSDLSGGETQYF	TGTGCCACCAGTGATTTGTCAGGGGGGGAGACCCAGTACTTC
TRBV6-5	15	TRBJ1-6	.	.	CASSYSPTGRSPLHF	TGTGCCAGCAGTTACTCGCCTACAGGGCGGTCACCCCTCCACTTT
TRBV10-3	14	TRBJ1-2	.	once	CAISPPTGGDGYTF	TGTGCCATCAGCCCCCCCACGGGAGGAGATGGCTACACCTTC
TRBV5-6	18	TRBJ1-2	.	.	CASSLAGTRVPFNYGYTF	TGTGCCAGCAGCTTGGCTGGGACACGGGTTCCTTTTAACTATGGCTACACCTTC
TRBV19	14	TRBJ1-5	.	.	CASSLAHLNQPQHF	TGTGCCAGTAGCCTCGCGCACCTCAATCAGCCCCAGCATTTT
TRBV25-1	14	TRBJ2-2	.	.	CASSEFGGSGELFF	TGTGCCAGCAGTGAATTTGGGGGCTCCGGGGAGCTGTTTTTT
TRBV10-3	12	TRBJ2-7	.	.	CAISGQSYEQYF	TGTGCCATCAGTGGTCAATCCTACGAGCAGTACTTC
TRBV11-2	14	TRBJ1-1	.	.	CASSLVLQGPEAFF	TGTGCCAGCAGCTTAGTGTTACAGGGCCCCGAAGCTTTCTTT
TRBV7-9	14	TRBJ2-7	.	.	CASSLVGSTYEQYF	TGTGCCAGCAGCTTAGTGGGCAGCACCTACGAGCAGTACTTC
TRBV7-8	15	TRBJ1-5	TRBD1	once	CASSPGTGSNQPQHF	TGTGCCAGCAGCCCGGGGACAGGCAGCAATCAGCCCCAGCATTTT
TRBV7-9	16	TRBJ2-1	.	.	CASSSQGTRLYNEQFF	TGTGCCAGCAGCTCTCAGGGGACCCGATTATACAATGAGCAGTTCTTC
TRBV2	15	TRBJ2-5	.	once	CASRLSRGTAETQYF	TGTGCCAGCAGGCTCTCCAGGGGTACGGCAGAGACCCAGTACTTC
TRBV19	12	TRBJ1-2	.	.	CASSWTAYGYTF	TGTGCCAGCTCTTGGACAGCCTATGGCTACACCTTC
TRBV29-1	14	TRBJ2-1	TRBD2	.	CSVEWRGSYNEQFF	TGCAGCGTTGAATGGCGGGGGTCCTACAATGAGCAGTTCTTC
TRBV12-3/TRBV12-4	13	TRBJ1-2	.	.	CATSMEPNYGYTF	TGTGCCACTTCGATGGAGCCTAACTATGGCTACACCTTC
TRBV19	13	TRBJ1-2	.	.	CASSIDRGYGYTF	TGTGCCAGTAGTATAGATCGAGGCTATGGCTACACCTTC
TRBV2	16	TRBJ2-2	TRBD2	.	CASSVVAGGTTGELFF	TGTGCCAGCAGTGTTGTGGCGGGGGGGACCACCGGGGAGCTGTTTTTT
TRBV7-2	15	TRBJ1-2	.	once	CASSLSSIVDYGYTF	TGTGCCAGCAGCTTAAGTTCGATAGTGGACTATGGCTACACCTTC
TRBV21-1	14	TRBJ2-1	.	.	CATPTGTPYNEQFF	TGTGCCACCCCCACTGGGACACCCTACAATGAGCAGTTCTTC
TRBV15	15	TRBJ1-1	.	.	CATSRTGTGNTEAFF	TGTGCCACCAGCAGAACCGGAACAGGGAACACTGAAGCTTTCTTT
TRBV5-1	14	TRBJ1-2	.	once	CASSETGTLYGYTF	TGCGCCAGCAGCGAGACAGGAACCCTCTATGGCTACACCTTC
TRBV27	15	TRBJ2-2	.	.	CASSFSPMNTGELFF	TGTGCCAGCAGTTTTAGTCCGATGAACACCGGGGAGCTGTTTTTT
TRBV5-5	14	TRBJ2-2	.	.	CASSLAGLRGELFF	TGTGCCAGCAGCTTAGCAGGGTTGCGCGGGGAGCTGTTTTTT
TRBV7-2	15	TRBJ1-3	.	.	CASSLGGALGNTIYF	TGTGCCAGCAGCTTAGGCGGTGCCCTAGGAAACACCATATATTTT
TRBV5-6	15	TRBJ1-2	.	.	CASSFLSQVGYGYTF	TGTGCCAGCAGCTTTCTATCTCAGGTCGGCTATGGCTACACCTTC
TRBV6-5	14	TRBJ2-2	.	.	CASRAQGGAGELFF	TGTGCCAGCAGAGCACAGGGTGGAGCCGGGGAGCTGTTTTTT
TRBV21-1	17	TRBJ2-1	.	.	CASSTEQGCSSYNEQFF	TGTGCCAGCAGCACCGAGCAGGGGTGCTCCTCCTACAATGAGCAGTTCTTC
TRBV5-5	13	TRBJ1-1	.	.	CASSLAGNTEAFF	TGTGCCAGCAGCTTGGCCGGGAACACTGAAGCTTTCTTT
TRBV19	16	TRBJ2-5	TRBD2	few	CASSMGLAGDTETQYF	TGTGCCAGTAGTATGGGACTAGCGGGAGATACAGAGACCCAGTACTTC
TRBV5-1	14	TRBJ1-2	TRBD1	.	CASSLRTGDYGYTF	TGCGCCAGCAGTTTACGGACAGGGGACTATGGCTACACCTTC
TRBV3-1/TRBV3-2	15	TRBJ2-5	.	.	CASSQLTRSQETQYF	TGTGCCAGCAGCCAACTTACGAGGAGCCAAGAGACCCAGTACTTC
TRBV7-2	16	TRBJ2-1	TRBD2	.	CASSLAHSLGGAEQFF	TGTGCCAGCAGCTTAGCGCACAGTCTCGGGGGGGCTGAGCAGTTCTTC
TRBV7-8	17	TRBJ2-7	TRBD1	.	CASSSTPGTGVPYEQYF	TGTGCCAGCAGCTCAACCCCCGGGACAGGGGTACCCTACGAGCAGTACTTC
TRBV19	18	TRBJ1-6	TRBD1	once	CASSQAGGAWLDNSPLHF	TGTGCCAGTAGTCAGGCAGGGGGCGCCTGGTTGGATAATTCACCCCTCCACTTT
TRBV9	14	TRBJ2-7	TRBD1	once	CASSPLTGTYEQYF	TGTGCCAGCAGCCCCTTGACAGGGACCTACGAGCAGTACTTC
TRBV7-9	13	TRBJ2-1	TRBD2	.	CASSLNLAGVRFF	TGTGCCAGCAGCTTAAATCTAGCGGGAGTTCGGTTCTTC
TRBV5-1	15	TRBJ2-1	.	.	CASRSGLSTLDEQFF	TGCGCCAGCAGATCGGGACTTTCCACTCTTGATGAGCAGTTCTTC
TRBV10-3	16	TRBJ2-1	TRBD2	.	CAISPGLAGERDEQFF	TGTGCCATCAGTCCGGGACTAGCGGGAGAGCGGGACGAGCAGTTCTTC